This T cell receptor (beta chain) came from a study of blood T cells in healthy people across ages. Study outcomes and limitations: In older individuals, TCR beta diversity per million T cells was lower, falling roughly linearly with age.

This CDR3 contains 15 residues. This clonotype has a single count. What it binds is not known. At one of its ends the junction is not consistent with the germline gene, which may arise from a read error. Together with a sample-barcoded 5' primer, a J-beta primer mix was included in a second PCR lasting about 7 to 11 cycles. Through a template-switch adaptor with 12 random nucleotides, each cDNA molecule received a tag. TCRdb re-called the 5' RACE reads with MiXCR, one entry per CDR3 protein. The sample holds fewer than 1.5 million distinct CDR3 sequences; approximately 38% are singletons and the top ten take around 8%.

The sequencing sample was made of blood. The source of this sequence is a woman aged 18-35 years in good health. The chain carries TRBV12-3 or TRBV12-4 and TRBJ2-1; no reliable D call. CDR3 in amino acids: CASSFWGTGYSEQFF. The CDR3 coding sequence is TGTGCCAGCAGTTTTTGGGGAACCGGCTACAGTGAGCAGTTCTTC.